These 23 T cell receptor beta chains originate from one sample sequenced in a study of cytomegalovirus exposure and HLA in healthy donors. Researchers ran the PCR with 60 Vbeta and 13 Jbeta primers. Repertoires were generated with immunoSEQ multiplex PCR, while TCRdb's copy carries only in-frame clones and drops some. Among approximately 130,000 clones listed, about four fifths were seen once. The sequenced material came from PBMCs. The source of these receptors is a man between 18 and 35 years old in good health and CMV-seronegative.

The chain employs TRBV19 and TRBJ2-7; D gene unclear. The V end lost 1 base, the J end lost 3 bases, and 13 bases lay between the germline ends. The CDR3 covers 15 residues. Germline CDR1 and CDR2: LNHDA and SQIVND (reference sequence). CDR3 in amino acids: CASSIGAFGVYEQYF. CDR3 DNA sequence: TGTGCCAGTAGTATAGGAGCATTTGGAGTCTACGAGCAGTACTTC.

As regards this clone: A read error may account for a junction end that differs from germline. This rearrangement joins TRBV19 to TRBJ2-7; 8 nucleotides align to TRBD1. CDR1 and CDR2 from the germline V gene are LNHDA and SQIVND (reference sequence). CDR3 length: 12 amino acids. CDR3 bases: TGTGCCAGTAGTATACGACCGGGACAGGTTATCTTC. It specifies CASSIRPGQVIF.

As concerns this clone: An end of the junction does not agree with germline; a read error may underlie this. The chain carries TRBV7-8 and TRBJ2-7; D is possibly TRBD1 (5 bases). Germline-derived CDR1 and CDR2 are SGHVS and FQNEAQ. This CDR3 has 13 residues. The CDR3 sequence: CTSSPLGAREQYF. For the CDR3, the DNA is TGTACCAGCAGCCCTTTAGGGGCGCGAGAGCAGTACTTC.

The genes are TRBV5-4 and TRBJ2-3, with 7 bases aligning to TRBD2. The CDR3 totals 15 residues. J gave up 1 base and V 2 bases, and 4 bases lay outside the gene matches. Germline V gene sequence: CDR1 SGHNT, CDR2 YYREEE (reference sequence). In DNA form, the CDR3 reads TGTGCCAGCAGCTTCGCGAGCGGGGGCACAGATACGCAGTATTTT. Its translation: CASSFASGGTDTQYF.

The rearrangement links TRBV5-4 to TRBJ2-5; 9 bases fit TRBD1. The J call may be mistaken, given a closer DNA end match to TRBJ2-7. This CDR3 has 16 amino acids. The germline V gene encodes CDR1 SGHNT and CDR2 YYREEE (reference sequence). CDR3 coding DNA: TGTGCCAGCAGCTTGGGAGGGACAGGGAAAACCTACGAGCAGTACTTC. The encoded protein is CASSLGGTGKTYEQYF.

J is TRBJ2-4 and V is TRBV11-2; TRBD1 matches 8 bases. The CDR3 runs to 19 residues. V gave up 7 bases and J gave up 0 bases; unmatched junction bases: 17. Germline-derived CDR1 and CDR2 are SGHAT and FQNNGV. As DNA, the CDR3 is TGTGCCAGCAAACGAGAGGCAGGGGGCTTCCTCCTAGCCAAAAACATTCAGTACTTC. This encodes CASKREAGGFLLAKNIQYF.

In nucleotides, the CDR3 is TGTGCCAGCAGCTTGGAAGACAGGGTGGACACTGAAGCTTTCTTT. Protein sequence: CASSLEDRVDTEAFF. The genes are TRBV5-5 and TRBJ1-1; 7 bases agree with TRBD1. Germline V gives CDR1 SGHKS, CDR2 YYEKEE (reference sequence). V gave up 0 bases and J gave up 3 bases; unmatched junction bases: 5. The CDR3 is 15 residues long.

The V call is TRBV29-1, the J call TRBJ2-2; a possible D gene is TRBD1 (6 bases). From germline, CDR1 is SQVTM and CDR2 ANQGSEA. The CDR3 contains 12 residues. The V and J ends lost 7 bases and 5 bases respectively, with 11 bases between them. This CDR3 is CSALRGTGELFF. The CDR3, as DNA: TGCAGCGCCCTCAGGGGTACCGGGGAGCTGTTTTTT.

The CDR3 coding sequence is TGTGCCAGCAGCTTAAGAGACAGGGCTGACGGCTACACCTTC. Translating gives CASSLRDRADGYTF. The gene calls are TRBV11-1 and TRBJ1-2; 7 bases fit TRBD1. Looked up from germline, CDR1 is SGHAT and CDR2 is FQDESV (reference sequence). Trimming removed 2 bases from V and 8 bases from J; junction bases left unmatched: 8. This CDR3 region has 14 residues.

The rearrangement links TRBV5-6 to TRBJ1-2, with TRBD1 identical over 7 bases. Germline V CDR1 and CDR2: SGHDT, YYEEEE. This CDR3 comprises 15 residues. Trimming took 0 bases from V and 4 from J; bases not matched to a gene: 6. The CDR3 loop is CASSLGDREAYGYTF. DNA of the CDR3: TGTGCCAGCAGCTTGGGTGACAGGGAGGCCTATGGCTACACCTTC.

The chain couples TRBV19 to TRBJ2-5; 8 bases fit TRBD1. There are 12 residues in the CDR3. Germline trimming cut 7 bases from V and 4 bases from J; bases unmatched to any gene: 2. Germline CDR1 is LNHDA and CDR2 is SQIVND (reference sequence). CDR3 sequence: CASKDRGETQYF. CDR3 coding DNA: TGTGCCAGTAAAGACAGGGGAGAGACCCAGTACTTC.

The chain carries TRBV29-1 and TRBJ2-1; 8 positions match TRBD2. Trimming removed 7 bases from V and 4 bases from J; junction bases left unmatched: 9. Germline V gives CDR1 SQVTM, CDR2 ANQGSEA. The CDR3 has 14 residues. The CDR3 loop reads CSAHGTSYYNEQFF. The CDR3 DNA reads as TGCAGCGCACACGGGACTAGTTATTACAATGAGCAGTTCTTC.

The chain employs TRBV7-6 and TRBJ2-7; a possible D gene is TRBD2 (7 bases). V lost 4 bases to trimming and J lost 0 bases, with 16 bases between them. This CDR3 region has 16 residues. The germline CDR1 and CDR2 sequences are SGHVS and FNYEAQ. The CDR3 is CASSSNGGPSSYEQYF. CDR3 coding DNA: TGTGCCAGCAGCTCCAACGGGGGGCCGAGCTCCTACGAGCAGTACTTC.

This chain uses TRBV18 with TRBJ1-1; the match to TRBD1 covers 8 bases. The ends lost 8 bases at V and 1 base at J; junction bases unmatched: 3. The CDR3 spans 13 residues. The germline CDR1 and CDR2 sequences are KGHSH and LQKENI. The CDR3 is CASLGQENTEAFF. The CDR3 bases are TGTGCCAGCCTGGGACAGGAGAACACTGAAGCTTTCTTT. Combining the CDR3 with reference TRBV18 and TRBJ1-1 gives the whole variable domain NAGVMQNPRHLVRRRGQEARLRCSPMKGHSHVYWYRQLPEEGLKFMVYLQKENIIDESGMPKERFSAEFPKEGPSILRIQQVVRGDSAAYFCASLGQENTEAFFGQGTRLTVV.

This clone was detected a few times. The V call is TRBV29-1, the J call TRBJ2-2; 8 bases agree with TRBD1. Looked up from germline, CDR1 is SQVTM and CDR2 is ANQGSEA. V was clipped by 4 bases and J by 4 bases; unmatched bases: 8. This CDR3 contains 15 residues. CDR3 DNA: TGCAGCGTTGGGCCCGGACAGGGAAGCACCGGGGAGCTGTTTTTT. Translated, it gives CSVGPGQGSTGELFF.

V usage is TRBV25-1 and J usage is TRBJ1-1, with 7 bases aligning to TRBD1. Germline V gene sequence: CDR1 MGHDK, CDR2 SYGVNS. There are 13 residues in the CDR3. V shed 5 bases and J 3 bases; nucleotides not matched to a gene: 3. The CDR3, as DNA: TGTGCCAGCAGTTTTACAGGGGACACTGAAGCTTTCTTT. Protein: CASSFTGDTEAFF.

This clone has only a few counts. The J gene is TRBJ2-7, the V gene TRBV6-5; D is undetermined. The V and J ends lost 6 bases and 3 bases respectively, with 12 bases between them. The CDR3 sequence is 13 residues long. Germline lookup yields CDR1 MNHEY and CDR2 SVGAGI. CDR3 sequence: CASSPSLFYEQYF. CDR3 DNA: TGTGCCAGCAGCCCCTCTCTCTTCTACGAGCAGTACTTC.

This clone was seen a single time. This chain uses TRBV6-1 with TRBJ1-4; possible D gene TRBD1, 5 bases. The CDR3 consists of 14 residues. Between the trimmed V and J ends, which lost 8 bases and 14 bases, there was a span of 24 bases. Germline assignment: CDR1 MNHNS and CDR2 SASEGT. CDR3 amino acids: CASHSASGGGDLFF. Here the CDR3 DNA reads TGTGCCAGCCACTCGGCATCCGGGGGGGGAGATCTGTTTTTT.

The chain links TRBV5-6 to TRBJ2-5, with 11 bases fitting TRBD2. Trimming took 3 bases from V and 5 from J; bases not matched to a gene: 9. The CDR3 runs 16 residues. From germline, CDR1 is SGHDT and CDR2 YYEEEE. The CDR3 DNA follows: TGTGCCAGCAGCTCTCGACTAGCGGGGTTTGAGGAGACCCAGTACTTC. Amino acids: CASSSRLAGFEETQYF.

The genes are TRBV7-2 and TRBJ1-1; 9 bases are a match to TRBD1. The CDR3 extends over 14 amino acids. Germline lookup yields CDR1 SGHTA and CDR2 FQGNSA. The V gene end was trimmed by 7 bases and the J gene end by 4 bases; junction bases not matched to a gene: 7. The CDR3 DNA reads TGTGCCAGCAAGCTAACAGGGGGCACCACTGAAGCTTTCTTT. It yields the protein CASKLTGGTTEAFF.

The chain uses TRBV7-3 and TRBJ2-1, with D possibly TRBD1 on 5 matching bases. V lost 3 bases and J lost 6, with 9 bases in between. Germline CDR1 and CDR2: SGHTA and FQGTGA. This CDR3 contains 13 residues. The chain's CDR3 is CASSFRQGNEQFF. The CDR3 DNA follows: TGTGCCAGCAGCTTTAGGCAGGGCAATGAGCAGTTCTTC.

The rearrangement joins TRBV2 to TRBJ2-7, with 8 bases that match TRBD1. This CDR3 region has 12 residues. Germline V gene lookup returns CDR1 SNHLY and CDR2 FYNNEI. Trimming at V came to 7 bases and at J to 6 bases, leaving 5 bases not matched to a gene. The CDR3 DNA reads TGTGCCAGCAATCCCGACAGGGGCGAGCAGTACTTC. Encoded protein: CASNPDRGEQYF.

The chain recombines TRBV14 with TRBJ2-5; TRBD1 aligns across 7 bases. The CDR3 covers 16 residues. The germline CDR1 and CDR2 sequences are SGHDN and FVKESK. With V trimmed by 4 bases and J by 5 bases, 13 bases remained unmatched. CDR3 sequence reads: CASSPTLQGLKETQYF. CDR3 coding DNA: TGTGCCAGCAGCCCTACCTTACAGGGGTTAAAGGAGACCCAGTACTTC.